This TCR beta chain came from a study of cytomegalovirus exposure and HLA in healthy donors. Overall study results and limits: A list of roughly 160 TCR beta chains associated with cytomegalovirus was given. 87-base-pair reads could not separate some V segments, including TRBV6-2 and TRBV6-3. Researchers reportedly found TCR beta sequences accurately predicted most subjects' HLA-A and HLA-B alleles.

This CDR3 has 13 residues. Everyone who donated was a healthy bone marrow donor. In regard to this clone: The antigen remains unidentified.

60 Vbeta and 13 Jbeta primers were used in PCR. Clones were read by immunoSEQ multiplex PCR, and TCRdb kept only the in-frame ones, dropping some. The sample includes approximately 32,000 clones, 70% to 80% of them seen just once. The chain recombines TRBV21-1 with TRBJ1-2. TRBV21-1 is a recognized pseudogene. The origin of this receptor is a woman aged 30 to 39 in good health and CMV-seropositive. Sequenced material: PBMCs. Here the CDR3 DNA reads TGTGCCAGCAGCAAAGAGGGGGGGACTGGCTACACCTTC. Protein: CASSKEGGTGYTF.